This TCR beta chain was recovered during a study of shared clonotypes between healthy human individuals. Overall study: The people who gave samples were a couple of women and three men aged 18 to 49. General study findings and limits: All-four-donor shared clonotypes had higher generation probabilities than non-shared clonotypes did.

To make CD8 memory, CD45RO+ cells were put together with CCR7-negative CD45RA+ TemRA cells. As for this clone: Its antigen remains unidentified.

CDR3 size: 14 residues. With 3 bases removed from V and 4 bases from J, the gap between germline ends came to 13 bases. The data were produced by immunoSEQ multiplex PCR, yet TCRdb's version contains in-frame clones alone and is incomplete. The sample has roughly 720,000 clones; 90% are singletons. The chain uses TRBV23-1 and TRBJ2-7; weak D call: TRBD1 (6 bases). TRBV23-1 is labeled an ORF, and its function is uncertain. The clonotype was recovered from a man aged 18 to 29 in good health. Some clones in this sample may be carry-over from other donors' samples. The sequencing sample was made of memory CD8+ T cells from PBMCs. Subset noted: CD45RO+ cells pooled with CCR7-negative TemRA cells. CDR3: CASSQIRTAYEQYF. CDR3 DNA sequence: TGCGCCAGCAGTCAGATCCGGACAGCTTACGAGCAGTACTTC.